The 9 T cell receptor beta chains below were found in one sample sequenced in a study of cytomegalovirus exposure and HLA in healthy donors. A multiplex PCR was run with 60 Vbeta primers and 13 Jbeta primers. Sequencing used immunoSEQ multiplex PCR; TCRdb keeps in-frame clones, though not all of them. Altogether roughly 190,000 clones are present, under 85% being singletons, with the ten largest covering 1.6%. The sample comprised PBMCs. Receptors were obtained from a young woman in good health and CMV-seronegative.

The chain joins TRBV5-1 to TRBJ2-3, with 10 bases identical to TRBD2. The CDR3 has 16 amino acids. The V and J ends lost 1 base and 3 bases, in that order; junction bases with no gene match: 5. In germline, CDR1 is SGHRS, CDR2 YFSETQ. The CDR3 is CASSLSPSGRTDTQYF. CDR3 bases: TGCGCCAGCAGCTTGTCCCCTAGCGGGAGAACAGATACGCAGTATTTT.

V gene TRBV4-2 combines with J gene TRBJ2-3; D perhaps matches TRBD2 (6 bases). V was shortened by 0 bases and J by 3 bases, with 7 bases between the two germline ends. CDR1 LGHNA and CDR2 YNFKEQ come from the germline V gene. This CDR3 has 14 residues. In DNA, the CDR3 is TGTGCCAGCAGCCAAGATCTAGCGACAGATACGCAGTATTTT. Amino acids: CASSQDLATDTQYF.

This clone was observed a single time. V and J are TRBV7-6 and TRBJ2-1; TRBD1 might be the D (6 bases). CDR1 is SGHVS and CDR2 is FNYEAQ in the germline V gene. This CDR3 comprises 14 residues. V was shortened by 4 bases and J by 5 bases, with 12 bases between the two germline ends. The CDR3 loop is CASSWPGTNNEQFF. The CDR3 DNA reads TGTGCCAGCAGCTGGCCCGGGACAAACAATGAGCAGTTCTTC.

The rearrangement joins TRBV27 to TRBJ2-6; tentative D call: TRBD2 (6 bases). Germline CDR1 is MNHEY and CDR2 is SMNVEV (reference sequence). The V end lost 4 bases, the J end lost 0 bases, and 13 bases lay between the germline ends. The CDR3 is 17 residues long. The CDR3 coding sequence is TGTGCCAGCAGTTCCCATTCGGGAGACTCTGGGGCCAACGTCCTGACTTTC. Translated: CASSSHSGDSGANVLTF.

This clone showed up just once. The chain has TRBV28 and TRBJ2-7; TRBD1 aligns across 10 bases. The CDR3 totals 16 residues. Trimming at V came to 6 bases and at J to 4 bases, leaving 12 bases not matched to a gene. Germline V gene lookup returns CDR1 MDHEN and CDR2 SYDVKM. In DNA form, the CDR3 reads TGTGCCAGCAGCCTGAGAAGACAGGGGGCGAGGTACGAGCAGTACTTC. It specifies CASSLRRQGARYEQYF.

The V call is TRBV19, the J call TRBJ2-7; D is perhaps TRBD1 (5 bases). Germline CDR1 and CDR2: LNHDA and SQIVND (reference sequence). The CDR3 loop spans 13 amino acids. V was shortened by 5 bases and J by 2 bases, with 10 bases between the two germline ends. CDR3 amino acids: CASSPQGPYEQYF. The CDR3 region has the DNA TGTGCCAGTAGTCCCCAGGGCCCCTACGAGCAGTACTTC.

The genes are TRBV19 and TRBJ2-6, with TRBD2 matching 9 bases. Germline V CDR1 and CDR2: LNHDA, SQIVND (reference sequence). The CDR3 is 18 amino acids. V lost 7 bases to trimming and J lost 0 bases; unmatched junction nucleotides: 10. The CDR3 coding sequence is TGTGCCAGTAATTTAGCGGGAGTTGCTAGCTCTGGGGCCAACGTCCTGACTTTC. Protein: CASNLAGVASSGANVLTF. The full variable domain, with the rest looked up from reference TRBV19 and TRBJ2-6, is DGGITQSPKYLFRKEGQNVTLSCEQNLNHDAMYWYRQDPGQGLRLIYYSQIVNDFQKGDIAEGYSVSREKKESFPLTVTSAQKNPTAFYLCASNLAGVASSGANVLTFGAGSRLTVL.

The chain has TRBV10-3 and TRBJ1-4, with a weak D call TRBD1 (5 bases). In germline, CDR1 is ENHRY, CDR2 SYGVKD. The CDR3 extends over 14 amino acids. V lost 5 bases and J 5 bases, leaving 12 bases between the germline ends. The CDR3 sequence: CAISKDSKNEKLFF. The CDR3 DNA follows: TGTGCCATCAGTAAAGACAGCAAGAATGAAAAACTGTTTTTT.

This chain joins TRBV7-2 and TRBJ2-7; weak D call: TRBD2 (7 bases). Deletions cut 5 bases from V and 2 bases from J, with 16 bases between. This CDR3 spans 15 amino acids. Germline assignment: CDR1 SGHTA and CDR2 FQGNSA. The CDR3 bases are TGTGCCAGCAGCCCAGCACCGGGGGGCCCCTACGAGCAGTACTTC. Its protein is CASSPAPGGPYEQYF.